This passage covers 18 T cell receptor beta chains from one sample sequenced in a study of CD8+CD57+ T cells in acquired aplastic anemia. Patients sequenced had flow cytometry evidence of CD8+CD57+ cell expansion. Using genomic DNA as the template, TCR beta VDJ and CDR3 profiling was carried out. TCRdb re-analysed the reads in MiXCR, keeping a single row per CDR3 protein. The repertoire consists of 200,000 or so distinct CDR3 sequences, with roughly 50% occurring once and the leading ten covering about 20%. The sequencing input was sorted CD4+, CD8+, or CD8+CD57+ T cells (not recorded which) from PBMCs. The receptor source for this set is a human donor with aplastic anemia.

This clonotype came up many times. The CDR3 reads CASSLDSNEKLFF. For the CDR3, the DNA is TGCGCCAGCAGCTTGGATAGTAATGAAAAACTGTTTTTT. The chain couples TRBV5-1 to TRBJ1-4; D is unclear. Trimming stripped 0 bases from V and 4 bases from J, with 4 bases between. The CDR3 runs to 13 residues. Looked up from germline, CDR1 is SGHRS and CDR2 is YFSETQ.

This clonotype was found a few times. DNA of the CDR3: TGTGCCAGCACAGGGGATAGCAATCAGCCCCAGCATTTT. Its translation is CASTGDSNQPQHF. V gene TRBV7-9 combines with J gene TRBJ1-5; D may be TRBD1 (6 bases). The CDR3 length is 13 residues. Germline V CDR1 and CDR2: SEHNR, FQNEAQ (reference sequence). The V gene lost 7 bases and the J gene lost 0 bases, with 7 bases spanning the gap.

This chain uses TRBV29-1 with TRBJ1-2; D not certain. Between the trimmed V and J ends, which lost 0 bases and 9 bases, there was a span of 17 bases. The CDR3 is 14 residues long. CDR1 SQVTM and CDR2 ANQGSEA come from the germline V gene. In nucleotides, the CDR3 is TGCAGCGTTGAAGATCCAGGCCCCGTGTGGAGCTACACCTTC. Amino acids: CSVEDPGPVWSYTF.

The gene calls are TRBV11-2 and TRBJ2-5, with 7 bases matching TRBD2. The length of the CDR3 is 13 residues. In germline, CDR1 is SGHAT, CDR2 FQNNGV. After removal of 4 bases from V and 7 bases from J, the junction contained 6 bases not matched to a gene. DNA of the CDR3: TGTGCCAGCAGCTACGGACTAGAGGCGACCCAGTACTTC. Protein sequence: CASSYGLEATQYF.

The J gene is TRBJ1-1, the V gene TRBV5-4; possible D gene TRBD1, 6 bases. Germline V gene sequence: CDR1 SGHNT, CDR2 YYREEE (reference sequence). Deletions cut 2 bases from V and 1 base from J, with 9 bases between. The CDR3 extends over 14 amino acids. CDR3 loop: CASSFLTGNTEAFF. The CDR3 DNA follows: TGTGCCAGCAGCTTTCTGACAGGGAACACTGAAGCTTTCTTT.

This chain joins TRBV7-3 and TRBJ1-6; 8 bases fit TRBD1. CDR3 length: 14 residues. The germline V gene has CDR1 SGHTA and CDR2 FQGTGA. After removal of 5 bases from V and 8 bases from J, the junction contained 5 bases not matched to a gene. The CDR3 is CASSAYRGDSPLHF. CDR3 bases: TGTGCCAGCAGCGCATACAGGGGGGATTCACCCCTCCACTTT.

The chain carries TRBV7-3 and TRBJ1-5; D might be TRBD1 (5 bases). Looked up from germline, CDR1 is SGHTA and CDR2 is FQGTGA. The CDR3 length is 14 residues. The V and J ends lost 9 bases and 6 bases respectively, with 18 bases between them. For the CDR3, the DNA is TGTGCCAGACCCCCAGGGACGCGGGGTCAGCCCCAGCATTTT. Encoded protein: CARPPGTRGQPQHF.

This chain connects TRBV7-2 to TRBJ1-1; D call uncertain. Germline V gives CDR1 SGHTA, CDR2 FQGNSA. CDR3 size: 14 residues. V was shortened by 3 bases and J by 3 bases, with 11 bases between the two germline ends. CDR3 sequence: CASSLQLGYTEAFF. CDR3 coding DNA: TGTGCCAGCAGCTTGCAGCTGGGGTACACTGAAGCTTTCTTT.

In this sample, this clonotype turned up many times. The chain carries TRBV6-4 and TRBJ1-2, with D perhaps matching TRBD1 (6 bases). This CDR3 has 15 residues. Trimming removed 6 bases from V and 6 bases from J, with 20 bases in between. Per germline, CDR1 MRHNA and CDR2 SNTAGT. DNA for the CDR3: TGTGCCAGCAGCGACACCTCGACAGGCTTAAATGGCTACACCTTC. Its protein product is CASSDTSTGLNGYTF.

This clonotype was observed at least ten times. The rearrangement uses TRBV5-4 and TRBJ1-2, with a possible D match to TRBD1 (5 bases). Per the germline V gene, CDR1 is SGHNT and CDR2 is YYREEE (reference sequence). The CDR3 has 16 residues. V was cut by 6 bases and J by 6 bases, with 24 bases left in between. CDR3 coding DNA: TGTGCCAGCATGGTCGGGGGGACTACGGGCTCCGATGGCTACACCTTC. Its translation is CASMVGGTTGSDGYTF.

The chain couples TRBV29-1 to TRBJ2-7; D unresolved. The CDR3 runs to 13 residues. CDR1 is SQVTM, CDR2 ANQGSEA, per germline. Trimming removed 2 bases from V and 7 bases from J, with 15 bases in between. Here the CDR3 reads CSVESSWTAEQYF. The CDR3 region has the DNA TGCAGCGTTGAATCGTCGTGGACGGCTGAGCAGTACTTC.

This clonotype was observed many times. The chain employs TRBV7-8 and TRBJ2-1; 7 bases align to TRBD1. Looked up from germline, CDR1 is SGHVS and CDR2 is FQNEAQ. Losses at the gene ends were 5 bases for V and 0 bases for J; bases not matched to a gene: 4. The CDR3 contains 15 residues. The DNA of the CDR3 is TGTGCCAGCAGCCTCGACAGGGCCTCCTACAATGAGCAGTTCTTC. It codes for CASSLDRASYNEQFF.

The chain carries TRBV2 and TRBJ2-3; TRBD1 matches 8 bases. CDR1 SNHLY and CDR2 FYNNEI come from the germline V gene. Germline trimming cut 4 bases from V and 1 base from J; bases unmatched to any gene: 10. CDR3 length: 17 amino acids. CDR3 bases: TGTGCCAGCAGTGTGGGGCCCCCGGGACAGGGCACAGATACGCAGTATTTT. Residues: CASSVGPPGQGTDTQYF.

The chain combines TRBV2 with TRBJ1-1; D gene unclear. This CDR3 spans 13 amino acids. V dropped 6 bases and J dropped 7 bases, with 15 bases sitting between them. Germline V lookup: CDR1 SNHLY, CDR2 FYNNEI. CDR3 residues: CASRSGGLDEAFF. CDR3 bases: TGTGCCAGCAGGTCGGGCGGACTGGATGAAGCTTTCTTT.

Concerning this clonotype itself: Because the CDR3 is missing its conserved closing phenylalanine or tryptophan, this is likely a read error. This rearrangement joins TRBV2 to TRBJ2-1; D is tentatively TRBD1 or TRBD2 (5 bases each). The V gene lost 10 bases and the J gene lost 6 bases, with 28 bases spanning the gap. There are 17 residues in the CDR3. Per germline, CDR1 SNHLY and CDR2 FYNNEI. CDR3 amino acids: CATQVDLGTASSNEQFL. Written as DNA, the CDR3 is TGTGCCACCCAAGTTGACCTCGGGACCGCGTCGAGCAATGAGCAGTTCTTA.

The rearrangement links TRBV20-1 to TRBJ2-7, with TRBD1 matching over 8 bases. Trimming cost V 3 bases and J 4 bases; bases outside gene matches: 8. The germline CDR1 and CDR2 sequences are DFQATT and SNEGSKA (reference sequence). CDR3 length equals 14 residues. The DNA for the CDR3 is TGCAGTGCTAGTGCGGGACAGGCTCAATACGAGCAGTACTTC. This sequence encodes CSASAGQAQYEQYF.

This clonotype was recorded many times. The CDR3 DNA is TGTGCCAGCAGTTTCACAGGGTGGGATGAAAAACTGTTTTTT. The encoded protein is CASSFTGWDEKLFF. This chain joins TRBV12-3 or TRBV12-4 and TRBJ1-4; D is perhaps TRBD1 (6 bases). The V end lost 3 bases, the J end lost 6 bases, and 11 bases lay between the germline ends. This CDR3 is built from 14 residues.

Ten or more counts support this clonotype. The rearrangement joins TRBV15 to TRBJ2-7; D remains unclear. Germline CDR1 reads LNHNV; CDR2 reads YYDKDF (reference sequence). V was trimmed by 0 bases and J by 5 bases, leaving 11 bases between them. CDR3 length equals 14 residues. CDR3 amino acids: CATSRDRSSDEQYF. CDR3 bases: TGTGCCACCAGCAGAGATCGGTCATCTGACGAGCAGTACTTC.